The clone carrying this T cell receptor (beta chain) was seen a handful of times. A much larger clonotype is one base distant, so this may be a read error. CDR3 size: 15 residues. The V gene lost 1 base and the J gene lost 1 base, with 10 bases spanning the gap. CDR1 is SGHTA and CDR2 is FQGNSA in the germline V gene. This record belongs to a study of T-cell memory formation after mild COVID-19. In TCRdb, the 5' RACE reads were re-called with MiXCR into one record per CDR3 protein. The sample carries roughly 300,000 distinct CDR3 sequences, about 16% recorded once. The source material was PBMCs or a T cell subset sorted from them (not recorded which). The rearrangement uses TRBV7-2 and TRBJ1-1; a possible D gene is TRBD1 (5 bases). The clonotype comes from a young man who had mild COVID-19 (a few samples of this study predate the infection). Cell type and time point are not known. The CDR3 coding sequence is TGTGCCAGCAGCTTAGTTGCGGGGCAGAACACTGAAGCTTTCTTT. Translated, it gives CASSLVAGQNTEAFF.